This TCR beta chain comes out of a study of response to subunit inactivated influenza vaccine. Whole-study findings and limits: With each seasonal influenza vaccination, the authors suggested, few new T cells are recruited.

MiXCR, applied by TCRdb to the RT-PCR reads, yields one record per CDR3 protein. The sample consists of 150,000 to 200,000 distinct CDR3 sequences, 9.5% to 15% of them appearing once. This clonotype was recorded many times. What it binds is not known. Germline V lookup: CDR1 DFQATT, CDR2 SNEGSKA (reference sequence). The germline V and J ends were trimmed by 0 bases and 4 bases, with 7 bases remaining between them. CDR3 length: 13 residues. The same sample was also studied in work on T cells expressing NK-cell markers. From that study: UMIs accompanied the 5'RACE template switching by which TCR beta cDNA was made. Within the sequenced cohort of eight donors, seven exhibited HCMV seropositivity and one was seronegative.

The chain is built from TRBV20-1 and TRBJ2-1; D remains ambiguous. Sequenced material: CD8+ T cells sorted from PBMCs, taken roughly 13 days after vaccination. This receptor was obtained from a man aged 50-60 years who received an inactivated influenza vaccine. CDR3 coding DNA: TGCAGTGCTAGAGATCGACGATACAATGAGCAGTTCTTC. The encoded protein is CSARDRRYNEQFF.